This T cell receptor (beta chain) was recovered during a study of read filtering for tumor transcriptome and immune sequencing. Deletions cut 0 bases from V and 16 bases from J, with 19 bases between. The CDR3 totals 13 residues. Germline V gene data show CDR1 as DFQATT and CDR2 as SNEGSKA (reference sequence). In this sample, this clonotype turned up many times. The library was built from about 370 ng RNA with molecular barcoded adaptors for alpha/delta and beta/gamma chains. Each CDR3 protein is one row after TCRdb ran MiXCR on the reads. Of tens of thousands of distinct CDR3 sequences in the sample, roughly 18% were seen once.

This TCR derives from a donor at least 40 years old with multiple myeloma. The V call is TRBV20-1, the J call TRBJ2-1, with a tentative D call TRBD1 (5 bases). Sequencing was done on a sample of a population of CD138-negative cells sorted from bone marrow. The CDR3 region has the DNA TGCAGTGCTAGAGAAGGCGGAGACAGTCGGTTTTTCTTC. It specifies CSAREGGDSRFFF.